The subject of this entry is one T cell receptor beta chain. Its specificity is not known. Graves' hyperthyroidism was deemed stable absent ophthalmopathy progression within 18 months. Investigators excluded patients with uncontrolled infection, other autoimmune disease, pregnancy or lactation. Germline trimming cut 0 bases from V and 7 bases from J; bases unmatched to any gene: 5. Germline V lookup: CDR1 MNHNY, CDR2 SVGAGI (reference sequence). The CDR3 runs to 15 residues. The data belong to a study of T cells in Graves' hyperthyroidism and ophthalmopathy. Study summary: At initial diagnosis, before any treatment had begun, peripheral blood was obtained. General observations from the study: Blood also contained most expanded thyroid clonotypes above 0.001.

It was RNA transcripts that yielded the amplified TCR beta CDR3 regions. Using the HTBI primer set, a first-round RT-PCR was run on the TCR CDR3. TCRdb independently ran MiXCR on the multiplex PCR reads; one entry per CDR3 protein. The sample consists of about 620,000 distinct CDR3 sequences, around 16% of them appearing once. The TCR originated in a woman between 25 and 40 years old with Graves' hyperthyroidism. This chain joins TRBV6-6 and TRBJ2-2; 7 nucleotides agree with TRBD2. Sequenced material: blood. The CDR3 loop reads CASSYSGAGVGELFF. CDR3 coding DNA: TGTGCCAGCAGTTACTCTGGGGCGGGGGTCGGGGAGCTGTTTTTT.